Following are 22 T cell receptor beta chains from one sample sequenced in a study of OX40 agonist ivuxolimab in advanced cancers. Method: immunoSEQ multiplex PCR; TCRdb's copy keeps in-frame clones and lacks some. The sample includes tens of thousands of clones, just under 85% of them seen just once. The sequences come from CD4+ or CD8+ T cells sorted from blood, collected in a trial of the OX40 agonist ivuxolimab. These receptors were taken from an adult with an advanced solid tumor such as melanoma, head and neck, liver or kidney cancer.

The chain is built from TRBV2 and TRBJ1-6, with D hard to call. Germline V CDR1 and CDR2: SNHLY, FYNNEI. Deletions cut 8 bases from V and 7 bases from J, with 12 bases between. This CDR3 has 13 amino acids. CDR3 nucleotide sequence: TGTGCCAGCGATATTTTACAGAATTCACCCCTCCACTTT. It is translated as CASDILQNSPLHF.

In its sample, this clone was seen once. The chain links TRBV19 to TRBJ1-5, with TRBD1 as a possible D gene (6 bases). The CDR3 is made up of 16 amino acids. V was shortened by 7 bases and J by 7 bases, with 23 bases between the two germline ends. The germline V gene encodes CDR1 LNHDA and CDR2 SQIVND (reference sequence). CDR3 coding DNA: TGTGCCAGTATTTTTGGGGGCGCGGGTCCTGGACAGCCCCAGCATTTT. Its translation: CASIFGGAGPGQPQHF.

The chain recombines TRBV9 with TRBJ2-5, with D perhaps TRBD1 (5 bases). The V end was cut by 0 bases, the J end by 1 base, with 10 bases between. This CDR3 contains 15 residues. Germline V gene sequence: CDR1 SGDLS, CDR2 YYNGEE. CDR3 residues: CASSVEGFSQETQYF. In DNA, the CDR3 is TGTGCCAGCAGCGTAGAGGGGTTTAGCCAAGAGACCCAGTACTTC.

The V and J genes are TRBV7-9 and TRBJ1-2, with D tentatively TRBD1 (5 bases). Germline V gene data show CDR1 as SEHNR and CDR2 as FQNEAQ (reference sequence). Deletions cut 0 bases from V and 6 bases from J, with 14 bases between. This CDR3 contains 15 residues. The CDR3 here is CASSLALQGGDGYTF. The CDR3 bases are TGTGCCAGCAGCTTAGCGCTTCAGGGCGGTGATGGCTACACCTTC.

The V call is TRBV6-5, the J call TRBJ2-7; a weak D match, TRBD1 (5 bases). The V end lost 0 bases, the J end lost 4 bases, and 10 bases lay between the germline ends. Germline V gives CDR1 MNHEY, CDR2 SVGAGI. CDR3 length equals 14 residues. CDR3: CASSYSQGRYEQYF. In nucleotides, the CDR3 is TGTGCCAGCAGTTACTCTCAGGGAAGGTACGAGCAGTACTTC.

This sequence joins TRBV19 and TRBJ2-5; D might be TRBD2 (5 bases). Trimming cost V 6 bases and J 4 bases, with 21 bases left between them. Germline V lookup: CDR1 LNHDA, CDR2 SQIVND (reference sequence). This CDR3 contains 16 residues. CDR3 protein: CASSSQTWRMRETQYF. The CDR3 nucleotides are TGTGCCAGTAGCAGTCAAACATGGAGGATGCGAGAGACCCAGTACTTC.

This clone appeared once. The chain has TRBV27 and TRBJ2-7, with 10 bases that match TRBD2. The germline CDR1 and CDR2 sequences are MNHEY and SMNVEV (reference sequence). The CDR3 is made up of 16 amino acids. V shed 5 bases and J 5 bases; nucleotides not matched to a gene: 12. CDR3 coding DNA: TGTGCCAGCAGTATACAAAAGCGGGGGGGCCGGGACGAGCAGTACTTC. Translated, it gives CASSIQKRGGRDEQYF.

This rearrangement joins TRBV27 to TRBJ2-3; D may be TRBD1 (6 bases). The CDR3 length is 15 residues. V was clipped by 0 bases and J by 1 base, with 8 bases between them. Germline CDR1 MNHEY, CDR2 SMNVEV (reference sequence). CDR3 bases: TGTGCCAGCAGTTTATCGACAGGTCGCACAGATACGCAGTATTTT. Translation: CASSLSTGRTDTQYF.

The chain employs TRBV2 and TRBJ1-5; maybe TRBD1 (6 bases). The CDR3 consists of 13 residues. The V gene's germline CDR1 is SNHLY and CDR2 FYNNEI. V was shortened by 4 bases and J by 7 bases, with 11 bases between the two germline ends. DNA for the CDR3: TGTGCCAGCAGTGGGGGGGGGCCCCAGCCCCAGCATTTT. Translation gives CASSGGGPQPQHF. Combining the CDR3 with reference TRBV2 and TRBJ1-5 gives the whole variable domain EPEVTQTPSHQVTQMGQEVILRCVPISNHLYFYWYRQILGQKVEFLVSFYNNEISEKSEIFDDQFSVERPDGSNFTLKIRSTKLEDSAMYFCASSGGGPQPQHFGDGTRLSIL.

The chain recombines TRBV10-3 with TRBJ1-6, with D possibly TRBD1 on 6 matching bases. This CDR3 is 17 amino acids long. The V gene's germline CDR1 is ENHRY and CDR2 SYGVKD. V lost 0 bases, J lost 2 bases, and 11 bases lay in between. Here the CDR3 reads CAISESTGSTYNSPLHF. In DNA form, the CDR3 reads TGTGCCATCAGTGAGTCTACAGGGTCTACCTATAATTCACCCCTCCACTTT.

J is TRBJ2-3 and V is TRBV7-2, with TRBD2 matching 10 bases. J lost 0 bases, V lost 4 bases, and 13 bases had no gene match. The CDR3 totals 19 residues. Germline CDR1 and CDR2: SGHTA and FQGNSA. This chain's CDR3 is CASSSVFSGGLSSTDTQYF. CDR3 bases: TGTGCCAGCAGCTCCGTCTTTAGCGGGGGGCTTTCTAGCACAGATACGCAGTATTTT.

Relative to its sample, this clone is medium-sized. The CDR3 region is CASSVAATVVNNYGYTF. The CDR3 nucleotides are TGTGCCAGCAGCGTAGCTGCGACAGTAGTTAACAACTATGGCTACACCTTC. The genes are TRBV9 and TRBJ1-2; TRBD1 is a possible D gene (5 bases). Germline CDR1 and CDR2: SGDLS and YYNGEE. This CDR3 comprises 17 residues. V was cut by 0 bases and J by 2 bases, with 17 bases left in between.

J is TRBJ2-3 and V is TRBV4-2, with 11 bases aligning to TRBD1. From germline, CDR1 is LGHNA and CDR2 YNFKEQ. V was clipped by 1 base and J by 4 bases; unmatched bases: 4. The CDR3 consists of 16 residues. The CDR3 sequence: CASSQVKGQGADTQYF. The CDR3 nucleotides are TGTGCCAGCAGCCAAGTGAAGGGACAGGGGGCAGATACGCAGTATTTT.

The count of this clone is one. The genes are TRBV6-5 and TRBJ2-1, with a tentative D call TRBD2 (6 bases). Germline CDR1 reads MNHEY; CDR2 reads SVGAGI. Trimming took off 10 bases at V and 7 bases at J, with 23 bases between the two ends. This CDR3 has 15 residues. DNA for the CDR3: TGTGCCACCACGCTCGGGGGAGGCCCTGCGAATGAGCAGTTCTTC. This codes for CATTLGGGPANEQFF.

The genes are TRBV28 and TRBJ1-2; TRBD1 matches 7 bases. CDR3 size: 14 residues. Germline CDR1 reads MDHEN; CDR2 reads SYDVKM. V was clipped by 5 bases and J by 6 bases; unmatched bases: 9. CDR3 sequence reads: CASSPRQGIDGYTF. The CDR3, as DNA: TGTGCCAGCAGTCCTAGACAGGGAATTGATGGCTACACCTTC.

There are a few counts of this clone. CDR3 in amino acids: CASSQDWDLGNEQFF. The CDR3 coding sequence is TGTGCCAGCAGCCAAGATTGGGACCTAGGCAATGAGCAGTTCTTC. This rearrangement joins TRBV14 to TRBJ2-1; D might be TRBD1 or TRBD2, each matching 5 bases. V lost 0 bases to trimming and J lost 6 bases, with 12 bases between them. The CDR3 is 15 residues long. Germline assignment: CDR1 SGHDN and CDR2 FVKESK.

The chain couples TRBV11-2 to TRBJ1-1, with D possibly being TRBD1 (6 bases). CDR1 and CDR2 (germline): SGHAT, FQNNGV. This CDR3 is 19 amino acids long. V dropped 2 bases and J dropped 1 base, with 23 bases sitting between them. The CDR3 here is CASSLRWRGQATSNTEAFF. DNA of the CDR3: TGTGCCAGCAGCTTAAGGTGGAGGGGACAAGCCACCTCGAACACTGAAGCTTTCTTT.

This clone was seen a few times. The chain links TRBV19 to TRBJ2-7; 9 bases match TRBD1. Germline lookup yields CDR1 LNHDA and CDR2 SQIVND (reference sequence). The CDR3 has 15 amino acids. V lost 5 bases and J lost 6; bases outside the gene matches: 11. The CDR3 here is CASSLTGGDLSEQYF. In nucleotides, the CDR3 is TGTGCCAGTAGTTTGACAGGGGGGGACCTATCCGAGCAGTACTTC.

This rearrangement joins TRBV7-2 to TRBJ2-2, with D tentatively TRBD2 (5 bases). In germline, CDR1 is SGHTA, CDR2 FQGNSA. Between the trimmed V and J ends, which lost 1 base and 1 base, there was a span of 7 bases. The CDR3 has 15 amino acids. CDR3 coding DNA: TGTGCCAGCAGCTTAGAAGCGGTGAACACCGGGGAGCTGTTTTTT. It encodes CASSLEAVNTGELFF.

This clone was counted once. The chain couples TRBV9 to TRBJ2-7; TRBD1 aligns across 8 bases. After removal of 3 bases from V and 6 bases from J, the junction contained 14 bases not matched to a gene. Per the germline V gene, CDR1 is SGDLS and CDR2 is YYNGEE. The CDR3 loop spans 16 amino acids. CDR3 sequence: CASSGTPGTGVSEQYF. DNA of the CDR3: TGTGCCAGCAGCGGCACCCCCGGGACAGGAGTATCCGAGCAGTACTTC. The variable domain in full, completed from reference TRBV9 and TRBJ2-7, reads DSGVTQTPKHLITATGQRVTLRCSPRSGDLSVYWYQQSLDQGLQFLIQYYNGEERAKGNILERFSAQQFPDLHSELNLSSLELGDSALYFCASSGTPGTGVSEQYFGPGTRLTVT.

This chain links TRBV13 with TRBJ1-2; a possible D gene is TRBD1 (6 bases). The CDR3 consists of 14 residues. The V and J ends lost 1 base and 5 bases respectively, with 11 bases between them. CDR1 and CDR2 (germline): PRHDT, FYEKMQ (reference sequence). The CDR3 loop reads CASSLAGTSYGYTF. In DNA form, the CDR3 reads TGTGCCAGCAGCTTAGCCGGGACAAGTTATGGCTACACCTTC. Together with reference TRBV13 and TRBJ1-2, the CDR3 gives the full variable domain: AAGVIQSPRHLIKEKRETATLKCYPIPRHDTVYWYQQGPGQDPQFLISFYEKMQSDKGSIPDRFSAQQFSDYHSELNMSSLELGDSALYFCASSLAGTSYGYTFGSGTRLTVV.

This sequence joins TRBV7-6 and TRBJ1-5; D remains ambiguous. Germline V gives CDR1 SGHVS, CDR2 FNYEAQ. The V end lost 5 bases, the J end lost 2 bases, and 13 bases lay between the germline ends. The CDR3 contains 15 residues. CDR3 DNA: TGTGCCAGCAGCCTTGCTGGTACCGGCAATCAGCCCCAGCATTTT. It codes for CASSLAGTGNQPQHF.